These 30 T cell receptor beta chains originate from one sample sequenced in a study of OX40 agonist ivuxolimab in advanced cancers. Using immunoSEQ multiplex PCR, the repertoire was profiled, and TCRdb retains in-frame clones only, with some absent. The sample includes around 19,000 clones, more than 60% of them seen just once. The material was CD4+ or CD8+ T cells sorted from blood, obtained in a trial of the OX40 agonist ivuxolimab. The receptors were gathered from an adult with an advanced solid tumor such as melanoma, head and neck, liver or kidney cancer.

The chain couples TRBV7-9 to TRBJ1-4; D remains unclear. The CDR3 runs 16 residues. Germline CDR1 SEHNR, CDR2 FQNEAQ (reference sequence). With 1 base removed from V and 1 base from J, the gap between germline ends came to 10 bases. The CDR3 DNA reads TGTGCCAGCAGCTTAGGGTCTGGCAGAACTAATGAAAAACTGTTTTTT. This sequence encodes CASSLGSGRTNEKLFF.

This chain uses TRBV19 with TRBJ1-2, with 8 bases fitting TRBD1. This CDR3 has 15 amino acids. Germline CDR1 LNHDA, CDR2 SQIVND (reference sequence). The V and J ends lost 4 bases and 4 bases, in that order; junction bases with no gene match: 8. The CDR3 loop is CASSRGQERAYGYTF. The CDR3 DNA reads TGTGCCAGTAGTAGGGGACAGGAACGGGCCTATGGCTACACCTTC.

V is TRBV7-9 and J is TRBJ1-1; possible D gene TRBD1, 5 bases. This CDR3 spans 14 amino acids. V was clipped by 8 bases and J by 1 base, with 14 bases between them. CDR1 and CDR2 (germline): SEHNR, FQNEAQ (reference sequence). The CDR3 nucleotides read TGTGCCAGCTGGCCGGGAGGGGAGAACACTGAAGCTTTCTTT. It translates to CASWPGGENTEAFF.

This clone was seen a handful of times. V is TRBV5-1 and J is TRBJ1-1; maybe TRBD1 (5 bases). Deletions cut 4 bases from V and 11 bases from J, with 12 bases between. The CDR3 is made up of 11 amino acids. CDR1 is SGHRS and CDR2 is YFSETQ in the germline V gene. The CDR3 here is CASSVGPRAFF. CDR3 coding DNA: TGCGCCAGCAGCGTGGGACCCAGGGCTTTCTTT.

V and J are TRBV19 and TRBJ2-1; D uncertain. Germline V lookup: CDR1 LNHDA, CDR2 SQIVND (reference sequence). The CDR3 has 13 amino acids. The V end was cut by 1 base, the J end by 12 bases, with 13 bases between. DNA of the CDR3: TGTGCCAGTAGTATAGTTAACGCCCAATGGCAGTTCTTC. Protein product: CASSIVNAQWQFF. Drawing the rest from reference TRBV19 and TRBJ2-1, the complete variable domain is DGGITQSPKYLFRKEGQNVTLSCEQNLNHDAMYWYRQDPGQGLRLIYYSQIVNDFQKGDIAEGYSVSREKKESFPLTVTSAQKNPTAFYLCASSIVNAQWQFFGPGTRLTVL.

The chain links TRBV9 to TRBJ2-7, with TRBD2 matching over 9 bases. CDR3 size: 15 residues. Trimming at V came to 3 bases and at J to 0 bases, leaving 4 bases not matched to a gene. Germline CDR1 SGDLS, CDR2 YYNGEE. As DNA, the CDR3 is TGTGCCAGCAGCGCCGCGGGGGGGAGCTCCTACGAGCAGTACTTC. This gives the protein CASSAAGGSSYEQYF.

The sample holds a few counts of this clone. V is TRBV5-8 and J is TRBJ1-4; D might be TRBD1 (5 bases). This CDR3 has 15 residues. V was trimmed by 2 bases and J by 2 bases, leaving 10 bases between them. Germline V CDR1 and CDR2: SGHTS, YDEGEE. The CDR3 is CASSFAGGTNEKLFF. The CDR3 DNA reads TGTGCCAGCAGCTTTGCGGGGGGGACTAATGAAAAACTGTTTTTT.

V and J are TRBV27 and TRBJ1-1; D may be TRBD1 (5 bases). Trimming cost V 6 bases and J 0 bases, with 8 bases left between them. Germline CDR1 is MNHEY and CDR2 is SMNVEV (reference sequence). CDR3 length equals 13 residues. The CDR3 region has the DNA TGTGCCAGCAGAGGGGTACTGAACACTGAAGCTTTCTTT. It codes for CASRGVLNTEAFF.

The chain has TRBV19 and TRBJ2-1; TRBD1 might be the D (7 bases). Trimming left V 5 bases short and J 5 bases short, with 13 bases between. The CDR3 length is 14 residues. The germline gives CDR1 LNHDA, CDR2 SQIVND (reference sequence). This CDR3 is CASSWRGLHNEQFF. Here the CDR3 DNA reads TGTGCCAGTAGTTGGAGGGGGCTACACAATGAGCAGTTCTTC.

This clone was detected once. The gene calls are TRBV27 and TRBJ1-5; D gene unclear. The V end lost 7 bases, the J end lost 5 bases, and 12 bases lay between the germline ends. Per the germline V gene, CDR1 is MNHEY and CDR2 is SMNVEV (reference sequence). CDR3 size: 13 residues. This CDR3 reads CASTGPPDQPQHF. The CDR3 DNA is TGTGCCAGCACCGGACCCCCGGATCAGCCCCAGCATTTT.

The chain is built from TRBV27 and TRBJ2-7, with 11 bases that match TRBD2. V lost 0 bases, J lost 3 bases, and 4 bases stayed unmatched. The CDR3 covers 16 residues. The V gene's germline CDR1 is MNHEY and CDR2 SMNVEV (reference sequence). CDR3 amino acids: CASSLSGLAGFYEQYF. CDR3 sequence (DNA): TGTGCCAGCAGTTTATCCGGACTAGCGGGCTTCTACGAGCAGTACTTC.

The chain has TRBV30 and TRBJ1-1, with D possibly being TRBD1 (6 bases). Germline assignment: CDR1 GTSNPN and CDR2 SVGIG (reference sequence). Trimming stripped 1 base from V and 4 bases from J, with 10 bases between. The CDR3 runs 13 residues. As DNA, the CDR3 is TGTGCCTGGAGTGGGCGGGGGGCCACTGAAGCTTTCTTT. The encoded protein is CAWSGRGATEAFF.

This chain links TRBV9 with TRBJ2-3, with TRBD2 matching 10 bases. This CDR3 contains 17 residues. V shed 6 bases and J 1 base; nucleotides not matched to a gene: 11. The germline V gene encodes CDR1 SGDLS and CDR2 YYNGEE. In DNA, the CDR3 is TGTGCCAGCACCGGCGAGCGGGGGGGAAGCGGCACAGATACGCAGTATTTT. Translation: CASTGERGGSGTDTQYF.

The CDR3 bases are TGTGCCAGCAGCTCGGTCTTCCTCCCTCTGTCCGCGGGAACCTACGAGCAGTACTTC. It codes for CASSSVFLPLSAGTYEQYF. This chain uses TRBV11-2 with TRBJ2-7; maybe TRBD2 (6 bases). CDR3 length: 19 residues. Germline V gives CDR1 SGHAT, CDR2 FQNNGV. V lost 4 bases to trimming and J lost 2 bases, with 27 bases between them. Full variable domain (outside the CDR3, taken from reference TRBV11-2 and TRBJ2-7): EAGVAQSPRYKIIEKRQSVAFWCNPISGHATLYWYQQILGQGPKLLIQFQNNGVVDDSQLPKDRFSAERLKGVDSTLKIQPAKLEDSAVYLCASSSVFLPLSAGTYEQYFGPGTRLTVT.

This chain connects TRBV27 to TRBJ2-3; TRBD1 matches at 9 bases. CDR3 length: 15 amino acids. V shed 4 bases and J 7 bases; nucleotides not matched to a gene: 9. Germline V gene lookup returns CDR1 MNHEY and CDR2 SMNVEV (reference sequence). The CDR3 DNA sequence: TGTGCCAGCAGTTCGCCGGGACAGGGTGAGAATACGCAGTATTTT. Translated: CASSSPGQGENTQYF.

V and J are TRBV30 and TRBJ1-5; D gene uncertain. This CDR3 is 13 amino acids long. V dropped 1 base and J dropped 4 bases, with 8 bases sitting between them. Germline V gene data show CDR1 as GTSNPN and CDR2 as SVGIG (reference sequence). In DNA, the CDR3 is TGTGCCTGGAGTGGGGGAGGTAATCAGCCCCAGCATTTT. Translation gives CAWSGGGNQPQHF.

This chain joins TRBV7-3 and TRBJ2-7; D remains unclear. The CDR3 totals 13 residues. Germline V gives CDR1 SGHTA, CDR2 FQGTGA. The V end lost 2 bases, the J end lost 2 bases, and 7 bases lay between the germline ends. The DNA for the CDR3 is TGTGCCAGCAGCTTAGGATCAGCCTACGAGCAGTACTTC. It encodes CASSLGSAYEQYF.

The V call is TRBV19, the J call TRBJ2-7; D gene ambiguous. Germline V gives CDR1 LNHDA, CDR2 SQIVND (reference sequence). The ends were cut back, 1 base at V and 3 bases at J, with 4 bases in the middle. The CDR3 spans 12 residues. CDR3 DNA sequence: TGTGCCAGTAGTATAGGCAGCTACGAGCAGTACTTC. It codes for CASSIGSYEQYF. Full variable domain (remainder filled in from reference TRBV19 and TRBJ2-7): DGGITQSPKYLFRKEGQNVTLSCEQNLNHDAMYWYRQDPGQGLRLIYYSQIVNDFQKGDIAEGYSVSREKKESFPLTVTSAQKNPTAFYLCASSIGSYEQYFGPGTRLTVT.

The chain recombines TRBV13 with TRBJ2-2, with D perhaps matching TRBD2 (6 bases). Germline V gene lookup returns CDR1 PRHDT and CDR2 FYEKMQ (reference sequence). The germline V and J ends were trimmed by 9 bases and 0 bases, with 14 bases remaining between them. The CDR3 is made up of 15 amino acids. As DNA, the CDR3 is TGTGCCAGTTCGGGACTCTCGTCGAACACCGGGGAGCTGTTTTTT. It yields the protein CASSGLSSNTGELFF.

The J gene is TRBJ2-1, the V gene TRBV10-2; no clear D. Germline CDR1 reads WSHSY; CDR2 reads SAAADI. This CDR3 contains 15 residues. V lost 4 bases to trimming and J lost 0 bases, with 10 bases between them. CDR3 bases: TGCGCCAGCAGTGTTGCCGGAAGCTCCTACAATGAGCAGTTCTTC. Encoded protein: CASSVAGSSYNEQFF.

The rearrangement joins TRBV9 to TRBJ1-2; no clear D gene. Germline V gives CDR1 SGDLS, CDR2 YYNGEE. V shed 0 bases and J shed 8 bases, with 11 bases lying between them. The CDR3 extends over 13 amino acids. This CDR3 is CASSVGTLEGYTF. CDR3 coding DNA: TGTGCCAGCAGCGTAGGGACTCTTGAGGGCTACACCTTC.

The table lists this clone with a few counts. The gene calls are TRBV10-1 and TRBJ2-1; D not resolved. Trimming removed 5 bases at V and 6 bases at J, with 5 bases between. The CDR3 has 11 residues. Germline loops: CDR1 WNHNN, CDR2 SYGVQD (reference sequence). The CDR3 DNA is TGCGCCAGCAGTTTGGGCAATGAGCAGTTCTTC. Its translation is CASSLGNEQFF.

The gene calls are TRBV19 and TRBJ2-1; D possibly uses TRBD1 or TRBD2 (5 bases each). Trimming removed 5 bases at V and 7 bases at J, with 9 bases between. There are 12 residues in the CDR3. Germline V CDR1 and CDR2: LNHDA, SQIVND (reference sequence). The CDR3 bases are TGTGCCAGTAGTTACGGGGCTAATGAGCAGTTCTTC. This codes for CASSYGANEQFF.

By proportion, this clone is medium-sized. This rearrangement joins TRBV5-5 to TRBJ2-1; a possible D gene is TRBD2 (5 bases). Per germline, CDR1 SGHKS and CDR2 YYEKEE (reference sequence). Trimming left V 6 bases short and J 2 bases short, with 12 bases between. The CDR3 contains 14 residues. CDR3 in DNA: TGTGCCAGCATTGAGGGAAGAGCCTACAATGAGCAGTTCTTC. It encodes CASIEGRAYNEQFF.

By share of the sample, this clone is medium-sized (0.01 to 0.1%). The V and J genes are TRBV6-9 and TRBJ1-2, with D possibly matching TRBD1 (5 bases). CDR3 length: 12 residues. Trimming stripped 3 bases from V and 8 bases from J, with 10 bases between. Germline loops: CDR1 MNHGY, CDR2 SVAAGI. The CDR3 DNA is TGTGCCAGCAGTTACGGGGGGGAGGGCTACACCTTC. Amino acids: CASSYGGEGYTF.

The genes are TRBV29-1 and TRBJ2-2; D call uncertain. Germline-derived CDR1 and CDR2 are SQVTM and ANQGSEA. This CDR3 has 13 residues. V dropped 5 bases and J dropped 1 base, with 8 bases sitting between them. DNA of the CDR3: TGCAGCGTTCTTAGGGAGAACACCGGGGAGCTGTTTTTT. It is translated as CSVLRENTGELFF.

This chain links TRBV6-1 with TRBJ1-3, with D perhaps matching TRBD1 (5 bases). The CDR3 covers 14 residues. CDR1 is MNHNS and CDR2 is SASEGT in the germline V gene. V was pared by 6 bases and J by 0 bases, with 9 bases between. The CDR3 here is CASSGGNSGNTIYF. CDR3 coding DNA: TGTGCCAGCAGCGGGGGGAACTCTGGAAACACCATATATTTT.

The CDR3 coding sequence is TGTGCCAGCAGGGATCTAAAGCGGGAGGGCGCCAAGCAGTTCTTC. This encodes CASRDLKREGAKQFF. V usage is TRBV6-1 and J usage is TRBJ2-1; 10 nucleotides align to TRBD2. The germline CDR1 and CDR2 sequences are MNHNS and SASEGT. With V trimmed by 6 bases and J by 11 bases, 13 bases remained unmatched. This CDR3 is 15 amino acids long.

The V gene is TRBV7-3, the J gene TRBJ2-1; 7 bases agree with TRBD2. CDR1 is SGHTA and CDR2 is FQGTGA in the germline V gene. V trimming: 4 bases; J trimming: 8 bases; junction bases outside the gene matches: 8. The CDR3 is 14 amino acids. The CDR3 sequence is CASSSMMGGYEQFF. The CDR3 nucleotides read TGTGCCAGCAGCTCAATGATGGGGGGGTATGAGCAGTTCTTC.

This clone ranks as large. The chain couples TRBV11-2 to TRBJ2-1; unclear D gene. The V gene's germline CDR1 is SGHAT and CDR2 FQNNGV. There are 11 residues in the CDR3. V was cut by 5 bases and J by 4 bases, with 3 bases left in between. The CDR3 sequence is CASSEYNEQFF. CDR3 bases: TGTGCCAGCAGCGAATACAATGAGCAGTTCTTC.